This TCR beta chain was captured by sequencing in a study of T cell repertoires in cytomegalovirus infection. Across the study: Matching HLA type, along with CMV infection, was indicated by public TCR beta signatures.

In its sample, this clonotype was seen many times. What it recognizes is unknown. TCRdb re-called the reads through MiXCR, storing one row per CDR3 protein. The repertoire holds a few hundred thousand distinct CDR3 sequences, with approximately 14% as singletons. Trimming pared 4 bases from V and 5 bases from J, leaving 5 bases between. CDR1 SGHTA and CDR2 FQGNSA come from the germline V gene. CDR3 length: 11 residues. General study findings and limits: Accumulated public TCR beta family frequency recognized individuals carrying CMV together with the relevant HLA. Across the ex vivo response, the dominant clonotypes were HLA-C-restricted CMV-specific TCR beta clonotypes.

The sequenced sample was PBMCs. The chain is built from TRBV7-2 and TRBJ2-5; D gene unclear. This receptor was obtained from a human donor in good health (CMV status not recorded). Some clones in this sample may be carry-over from other donors' samples. The CDR3 DNA reads TGTGCCAGCAGCTCGACGGAGACCCAGTACTTC. This codes for CASSSTETQYF.